These 7 T cell receptor beta chains were sequenced from one sample in a study of cytomegalovirus exposure and HLA in healthy donors. Use of 60 Vbeta and 13 Jbeta primers characterized the PCR. Sequencing was performed with immunoSEQ multiplex PCR; in TCRdb, only in-frame clones are kept and a portion is missing. The sample lists roughly 180,000 clones, approximately 80% occurring once. Material for sequencing was PBMCs. The receptors originated from a girl between 10 and 17 years old in good health and CMV-seropositive.

The chain combines TRBV7-2 with TRBJ2-5; 12 bases align to TRBD2. The CDR3 is 14 amino acids. Trimming removed 6 bases from V and 4 bases from J; junction bases left unmatched: 3. Germline V gene lookup returns CDR1 SGHTA and CDR2 FQGNSA. The CDR3 DNA reads TGTGCCAGCAGGCTAGCGGGAGGGGGAGAGACCCAGTACTTC. Translated, it gives CASRLAGGGETQYF.

The V gene is TRBV7-6, the J gene TRBJ2-3; D is uncertain. V was trimmed by 6 bases and J by 6 bases, leaving 13 bases between them. Germline CDR1 SGHVS, CDR2 FNYEAQ. The CDR3 is 13 amino acids. The CDR3 region has the DNA TGTGCCAGCAGTTCCACCAACACGGATACGCAGTATTTT. This encodes CASSSTNTDTQYF. Supplemented by reference TRBV7-6 and TRBJ2-3, the full variable domain reads GAGVSQSPRYKVTKRGQDVALRCDPISGHVSLYWYRQALGQGPEFLTYFNYEAQQDKSGLPNDRFSAERPEGSISTLTIQRTEQRDSAMYRCASSSTNTDTQYFGPGTRLTVL.

In its sample, this clone was seen once. The V call is TRBV4-1, the J call TRBJ1-4; D gene ambiguous. Germline CDR1 reads MGHRA; CDR2 reads YSYEKL. The V and J ends lost 6 bases and 6 bases respectively, with 17 bases between them. The CDR3 length is 15 residues. Here the CDR3 DNA reads TGCGCCAGCAGGTCTCCCGGTTTGGCGGATGAAAAACTGTTTTTT. Protein product: CASRSPGLADEKLFF.

About this clone itself: One junction end does not reproduce the germline sequence, and a read error may be involved. The chain joins TRBV11-2 to TRBJ1-1, with a possible D match to TRBD1 (5 bases). The germline gives CDR1 SGHAT, CDR2 FQNNGV. The CDR3 covers 13 residues. The CDR3 DNA is TGTGCCGGCAGCCAGGGCCTCAACACTGAAGCTTTCTTT. Amino acids: CAGSQGLNTEAFF.

CDR3 residues: CASSNSGQGFRDEQYF. The CDR3 bases are TGTGCCAGCAGCAACTCGGGACAGGGGTTCAGGGACGAGCAGTACTTC. The genes are TRBV21-1 and TRBJ2-7; the table's D call, TRBD1, was not checked against the DNA. TRBV21-1 is termed a pseudogene. CDR3 length: 16 amino acids.

The chain joins TRBV5-4 to TRBJ2-7, with 10 nucleotides matching TRBD2. Germline assignment: CDR1 SGHNT and CDR2 YYREEE (reference sequence). With V trimmed by 4 bases and J by 7 bases, 14 bases remained unmatched. This CDR3 region has 16 residues. The CDR3, as DNA: TGTGCCAGCAGCCCGACGCCGGGAGCGGGAGGGGGGGAGCAGTACTTC. Protein product: CASSPTPGAGGGEQYF.

The chain joins TRBV13 to TRBJ2-7; D is possibly TRBD1 (6 bases). V was shortened by 2 bases and J by 0 bases, with 11 bases between the two germline ends. This CDR3 has 15 amino acids. Germline V gene lookup returns CDR1 PRHDT and CDR2 FYEKMQ (reference sequence). CDR3 loop: CASSLRTAISYEQYF. In nucleotides, the CDR3 is TGTGCCAGCAGCTTAAGGACAGCAATCTCCTACGAGCAGTACTTC.